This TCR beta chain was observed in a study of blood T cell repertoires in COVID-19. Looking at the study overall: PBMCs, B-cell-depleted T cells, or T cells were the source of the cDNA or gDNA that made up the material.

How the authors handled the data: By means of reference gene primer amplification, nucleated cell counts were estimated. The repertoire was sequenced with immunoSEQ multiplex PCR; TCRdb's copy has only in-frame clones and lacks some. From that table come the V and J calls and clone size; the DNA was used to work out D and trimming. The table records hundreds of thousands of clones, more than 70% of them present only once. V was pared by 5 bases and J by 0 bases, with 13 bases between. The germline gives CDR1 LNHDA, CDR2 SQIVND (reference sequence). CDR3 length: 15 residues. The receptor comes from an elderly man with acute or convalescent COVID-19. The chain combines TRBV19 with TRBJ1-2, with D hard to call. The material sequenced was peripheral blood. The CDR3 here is CASSAGGGANYGYTF. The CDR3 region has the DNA TGTGCCAGTAGTGCCGGAGGAGGAGCTAACTATGGCTACACCTTC.